This TCR beta chain is from a study of T cells in Graves' hyperthyroidism and ophthalmopathy. This clonotype was seen many times. Its antigen remains unknown. Exclusion of patients followed from uncontrolled infection, other autoimmune disease, pregnancy or lactation. PBMCs were obtained from approximately 10 ml fresh peripheral blood. From RNA transcripts, TCR beta CDR3 regions were amplified. First-round RT-PCR with HTBI primers amplified the TCR CDR3 region. TCRdb itself ran the multiplex PCR reads through MiXCR, one entry per CDR3 protein. The repertoire holds fewer than 600,000 distinct CDR3 sequences, with about 15% as singletons. Study conclusions and caveats: With a median lead of around 6.7 months before onset, the model predicted ophthalmopathy. The authors' 13 V-J model separated ophthalmopathy from stable hyperthyroidism.

Germline V lookup: CDR1 GTSNPN, CDR2 SVGIG (reference sequence). CDR3 length: 11 amino acids. Trimming left V 3 bases short and J 6 bases short, with 7 bases between. Sequenced material: blood. This sequence joins TRBV30 and TRBJ2-3; weak D call: TRBD2 (5 bases). The TCR comes from a woman in her late teens or twenties with Graves' hyperthyroidism. The CDR3 spells CAWRTGDTQYF. The CDR3 coding sequence is TGTGCCTGGAGGACGGGGGATACGCAGTATTTT.